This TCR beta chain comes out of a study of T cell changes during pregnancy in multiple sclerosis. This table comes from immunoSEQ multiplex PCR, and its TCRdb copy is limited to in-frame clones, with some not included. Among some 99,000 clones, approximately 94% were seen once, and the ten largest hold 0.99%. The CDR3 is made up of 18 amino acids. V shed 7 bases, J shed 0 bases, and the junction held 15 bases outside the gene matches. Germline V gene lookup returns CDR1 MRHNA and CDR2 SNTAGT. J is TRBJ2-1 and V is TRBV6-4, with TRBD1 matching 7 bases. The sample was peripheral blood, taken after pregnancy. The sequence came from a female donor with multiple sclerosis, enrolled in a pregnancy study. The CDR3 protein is CASTERGTDQRSYNEQFF. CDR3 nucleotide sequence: TGTGCCAGCACCGAAAGGGGGACAGACCAGCGCTCCTACAATGAGCAGTTCTTC.